A single sample gave rise to the 8 T cell receptor beta chains below, sequenced in a study of blood T cells in healthy people across ages. Then a second PCR, running roughly 6 to 11 cycles, was carried out with a sample-barcoded 5' primer and a J-beta primer mix. TCRdb fed the 5' RACE reads into MiXCR, producing one record per CDR3 protein. The sample includes about 570,000 distinct CDR3 sequences, 25% to 30% of them seen just once. The material sequenced was blood. The source of these receptors is a woman aged 70-85 years in good health.

This clonotype was counted between two and nine times. The chain uses TRBV12-3 or TRBV12-4 and TRBJ1-6, with TRBD1 matching 9 bases. V lost 3 bases, J lost 14 bases, and 14 bases stayed unmatched. The CDR3 length is 16 residues. The CDR3 DNA reads TGTGCCAGCAGTTTTAGCCCACAGGGGGCGAAGGTGACCCTCCACTTT. Its translation: CASSFSPQGAKVTLHF.

The V call is TRBV6-2 or TRBV6-3, the J call TRBJ2-5; TRBD2 agrees at 7 bases. J lost 11 bases, V lost 6 bases, and 18 bases had no gene match. The germline CDR1 and CDR2 sequences are MNHEY and SVGEGT. The CDR3 covers 15 residues. The CDR3 nucleotides read TGTGCCAGCAGCCCACTGGGGGAGGGGCCGTTGAAGCAGTACTTC. Protein: CASSPLGEGPLKQYF.

This clonotype was observed a few times. The chain employs TRBV18 and TRBJ1-1; 7 bases are a match to TRBD1. The germline V gene has CDR1 KGHSH and CDR2 LQKENI. The V gene end was trimmed by 1 base and the J gene end by 3 bases; junction bases not matched to a gene: 5. The CDR3 covers 15 residues. This CDR3 is CASSPRYQGDTEAFF. The CDR3 nucleotides are TGTGCCAGCTCACCACGATACCAGGGGGACACTGAAGCTTTCTTT.

This clonotype was seen ten or more times. The junction departs from germline at one end; a sequencing error may be responsible. This sequence joins TRBV5-1 and TRBJ2-6, with no clear D. The CDR3 consists of 15 residues. Germline V CDR1 and CDR2: SGHRS, YFSETQ. This CDR3 is CASSLARAGANVLTF. DNA for the CDR3: TGTGCCAGCAGCCTCGCACGGGCTGGGGCCAACGTCCTGACTTTC. The whole variable domain, filled in from reference TRBV5-1 and TRBJ2-6, reads KAGVTQTPRYLIKTRGQQVTLSCSPISGHRSVSWYQQTPGQGLQFLFEYFSETQRNKGNFPGRFSGRQFSNSRSEMNVSTLELGDSALYLCASSLARAGANVLTFGAGSRLTVL.

The J gene is TRBJ2-5, the V gene TRBV28; TRBD1 matches at 8 bases. With 6 bases clipped from V and 9 bases from J, the junction kept 15 bases outside the gene matches. The CDR3 contains 15 residues. Germline lookup yields CDR1 MDHEN and CDR2 SYDVKM. DNA for the CDR3: TGTGCCAGCAGCCAGGGGGCGCTTCGCGCGAGCCCCCAGTACTTC. It codes for CASSQGALRASPQYF.

This clonotype was recorded a few times. The CDR3 nucleotides read TGTGCCAGCAGATCAGGCAGGGTTCAGTACGAGCAGTACTTC. This gives the protein CASRSGRVQYEQYF. The chain has TRBV2 and TRBJ2-5; tentative D call: TRBD1 (5 bases). The end of the DNA fits TRBJ2-7 better, so the J call may be wrong. Looked up from germline, CDR1 is SNHLY and CDR2 is FYNNEI. This CDR3 is built from 14 residues.

The chain employs TRBV7-8 and TRBJ1-4, with D tentatively TRBD1 (5 bases). V was cut by 1 base and J by 6 bases, with 12 bases left in between. Germline assignment: CDR1 SGHVS and CDR2 FQNEAQ. The CDR3 is 15 residues long. CDR3 region: CASSLVAGWDEKLFF. Written as DNA, the CDR3 is TGTGCCAGCAGCTTAGTGGCAGGGTGGGATGAAAAACTGTTTTTT.

This chain connects TRBV12-3 or TRBV12-4 to TRBJ1-6, with TRBD1 as a possible D gene (5 bases). V was trimmed by 2 bases and J by 9 bases, leaving 17 bases between them. The CDR3 length is 16 residues. The CDR3 DNA reads TGTGCCAGCAGTTTAAGGGGTCAGGGTTCCTCTTCACCCCTCCACTTT. Translated, it gives CASSLRGQGSSSPLHF.